The source of this TCR beta chain is a study of response to subunit inactivated influenza vaccine. CDR3 length equals 14 residues. The germline V gene encodes CDR1 LGHNA and CDR2 YSLEER. J gave up 7 bases and V 3 bases, and 6 bases lay outside the gene matches. From the RT-PCR reads, TCRdb called clonotypes with MiXCR, one entry per CDR3 protein. The repertoire holds 200,000 to 250,000 distinct CDR3 sequences, with more than 9% as singletons. V usage is TRBV4-3 and J usage is TRBJ1-2, with 9 nucleotides matching TRBD1. This clonotype was sampled from a middle-aged man who received an inactivated influenza vaccine. The sample here was non-naive T cells sorted from PBMCs, taken less than 15 days before vaccination. DNA of the CDR3: TGCGCCAGCAGCCACGGACAGGGGAGCTCTGGCTACACCTTC. Translating gives CASSHGQGSSGYTF.